This TCR beta chain comes out of a study of T cell changes during pregnancy in multiple sclerosis. This table comes from immunoSEQ multiplex PCR, and its TCRdb copy is limited to in-frame clones, with some not included. The table lists approximately 90,000 clones, over 90% of them singletons, with around 0.86% in the top ten. Trimming cost V 6 bases and J 7 bases, with 7 bases left between them. The germline V gene encodes CDR1 SNHLY and CDR2 FYNNEI. The CDR3 extends over 10 amino acids. This rearrangement joins TRBV2 to TRBJ2-7; D uncertain. This specimen was peripheral blood, taken in the third trimester of pregnancy. This receptor was taken from a female donor with multiple sclerosis, enrolled in a pregnancy study. CDR3 in DNA: TGTGCCAGCAGATCACGGGAGCAGTACTTC. Amino acids: CASRSREQYF.